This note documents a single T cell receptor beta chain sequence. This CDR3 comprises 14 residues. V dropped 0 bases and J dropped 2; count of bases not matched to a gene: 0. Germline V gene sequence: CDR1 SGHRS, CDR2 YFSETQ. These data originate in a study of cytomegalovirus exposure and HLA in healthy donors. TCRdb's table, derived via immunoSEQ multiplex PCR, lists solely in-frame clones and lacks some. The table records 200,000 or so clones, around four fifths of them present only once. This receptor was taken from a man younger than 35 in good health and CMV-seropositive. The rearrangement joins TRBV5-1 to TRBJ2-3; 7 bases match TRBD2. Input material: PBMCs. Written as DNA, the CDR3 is TGCGCCAGCAGCTTGGGGGACTACACAGATACGCAGTATTTT. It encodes CASSLGDYTDTQYF.